This T cell receptor beta chain originates from a study of T cells in women clearing cervical HPV infection. Study background: Controls gave blood once infection was undetectable; cases at lesion identification.

On this clone itself: Its specificity is unknown. Read data end 3 residues before the CDR3 end; the end is taken from the germline J gene.

The assay was immunoSEQ multiplex PCR, and TCRdb's table has in-frame clones only and misses some. This sample's table reports tens of thousands of clones. This CDR3 is 15 amino acids long. Germline V gene data show CDR1 as SGHRS and CDR2 as YFSETQ. Study conclusions and caveats: CIN3+ cases had significantly higher TCR richness than controls; evenness did not differ. Each sample's T-cell count was unknown, possibly confounding richness.

This chain uses TRBV5-1 with TRBJ2-5; TRBD1 aligns across 7 bases. The sequencing sample was made of blood buffy coat. The TCR was taken from a woman between 18 and 69 years old with a cervical HPV16 infection that either progressed to CIN3+ or cleared (not recorded which). This CDR3 is CASSLGNRGVDTQYF. The part of the CDR3 DNA that was read is TGCGCCAGCAGCTTAGGGAACAGGGGTGTAGATACC.